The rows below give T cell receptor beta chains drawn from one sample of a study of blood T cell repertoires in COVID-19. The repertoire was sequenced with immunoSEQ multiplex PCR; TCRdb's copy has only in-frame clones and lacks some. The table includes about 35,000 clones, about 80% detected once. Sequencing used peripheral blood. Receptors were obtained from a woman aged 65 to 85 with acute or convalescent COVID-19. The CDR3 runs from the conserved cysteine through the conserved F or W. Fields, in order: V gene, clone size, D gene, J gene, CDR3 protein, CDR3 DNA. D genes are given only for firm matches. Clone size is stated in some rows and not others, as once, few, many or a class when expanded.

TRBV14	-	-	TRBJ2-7	CASSESTQDRFVGGDAEQYF	TGTGCCAGCAGCGAAAGCACCCAAGATCGGTTTGTCGGCGGGGACGCCGAGCAGTACTTC
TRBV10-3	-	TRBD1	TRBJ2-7	CAISESVGQGTRYEQYF	TGTGCCATCAGTGAGTCTGTGGGACAGGGGACCCGCTACGAGCAGTACTTC
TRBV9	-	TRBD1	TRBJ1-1	CASSRGTANTEAFF	TGTGCCAGCAGCAGAGGGACAGCTAACACTGAAGCTTTCTTT
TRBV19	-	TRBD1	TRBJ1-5	CASRPSAGDRRQPQHF	TGTGCCAGTAGACCCTCGGCTGGGGACAGGCGACAGCCCCAGCATTTT
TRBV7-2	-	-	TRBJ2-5	CASSLAPTGGETQYF	TGTGCCAGCAGCTTAGCCCCTACGGGGGGCGAGACCCAGTACTTC
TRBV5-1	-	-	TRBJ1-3	CASSFIRTQGPGNTIYF	TGCGCCAGCAGCTTTATCCGAACACAGGGCCCTGGAAACACCATATATTTT
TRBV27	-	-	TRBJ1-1	CASSLQGRMMTEAFF	TGTGCCAGCAGTTTGCAGGGAAGAATGATGACTGAAGCTTTCTTT
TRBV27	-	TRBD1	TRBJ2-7	CASSLGQGAGEQYF	TGTGCCAGCAGTTTAGGGCAGGGGGCAGGAGAGCAGTACTTC
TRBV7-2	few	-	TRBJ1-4	CASSSRAGSEKLFF	TGTGCCAGCAGCTCTCGGGCTGGGAGTGAAAAACTGTTTTTT
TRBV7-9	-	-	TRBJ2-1	CASSFRTTYEQFF	TGTGCCAGCAGCTTCAGGACTACCTATGAGCAGTTCTTC
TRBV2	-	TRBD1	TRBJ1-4	CASTPARGRSEKLFF	TGTGCCAGCACCCCAGCTAGGGGGCGATCTGAAAAACTGTTTTTT
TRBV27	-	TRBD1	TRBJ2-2	CASRQQGTGELFF	TGTGCCAGCAGACAACAGGGGACCGGGGAGCTGTTTTTT
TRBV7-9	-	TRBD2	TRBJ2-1	CASSSPGGWTYNEQFF	TGTGCCAGCAGCTCCCCCGGGGGGTGGACCTACAATGAGCAGTTCTTC
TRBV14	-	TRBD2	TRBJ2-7	CASSQNWGSGSSEQYF	TGTGCCAGCAGCCAAAATTGGGGTAGCGGGAGCTCCGAGCAGTACTTC
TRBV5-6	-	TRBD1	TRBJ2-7	CASTPPGTGAYEQYF	TGTGCCAGCACCCCCCCCGGGACAGGGGCCTACGAGCAGTACTTC
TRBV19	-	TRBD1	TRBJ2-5	CASSARQGRETQYF	TGTGCCAGTAGTGCCCGACAGGGGAGGGAGACCCAGTACTTC
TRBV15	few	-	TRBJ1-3	CATSRDRVPGNTIYF	TGTGCCACCAGCAGAGATCGGGTGCCTGGAAACACCATATATTTT
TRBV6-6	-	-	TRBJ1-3	CASSPKPGNTIYF	TGTGCCAGCAGCCCAAAGCCTGGAAACACCATATATTTT
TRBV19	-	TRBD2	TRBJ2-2	CASTSGSNTGELFF	TGTGCCAGTACTAGCGGGAGTAACACCGGGGAGCTGTTTTTT
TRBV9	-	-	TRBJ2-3	CASSAHEADTQYF	TGTGCCAGCAGCGCACACGAGGCAGATACGCAGTATTTT
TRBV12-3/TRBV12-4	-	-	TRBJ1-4	CASSLENRVLFF	TGTGCCAGCAGTCTAGAGAACCGCGTACTGTTTTTT
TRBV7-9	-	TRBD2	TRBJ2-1	CASSSLAGGPNEQFF	TGTGCCAGCAGCTCCCTAGCGGGAGGGCCCAATGAGCAGTTCTTC
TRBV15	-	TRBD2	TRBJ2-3	CATSRTSGGLLSTDTQYF	TGTGCCACCAGTAGGACTAGCGGGGGGCTACTCTCCACAGATACGCAGTATTTT
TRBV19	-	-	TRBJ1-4	CASSNQGWANEKLFF	TGTGCCAGTAGTAACCAGGGCTGGGCTAATGAAAAACTGTTTTTT
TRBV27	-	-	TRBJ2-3	CASSLKGSPTDTQYF	TGTGCCAGCAGTTTAAAGGGGTCACCCACAGATACGCAGTATTTT
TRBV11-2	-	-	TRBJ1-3	CASSLQNSGNTIYF	TGTGCCAGCAGCCTACAGAACTCTGGAAACACCATATATTTT
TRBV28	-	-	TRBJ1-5	CASSSQVSYQHF	TGTGCCAGCAGTTCACAGGTGTCTTACCAGCATTTT
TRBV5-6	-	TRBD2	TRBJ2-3	CASSWTGLGGLADTQYF	TGTGCCAGCAGCTGGACGGGACTAGGTGGACTCGCAGATACGCAGTATTTT
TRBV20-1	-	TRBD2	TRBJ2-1	CSASSGGSYNEQFF	TGCAGTGCTAGTAGCGGGGGCTCCTACAATGAGCAGTTCTTC
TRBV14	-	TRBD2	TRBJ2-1	CASSSPGTSGSYEQFF	TGTGCCAGCAGCTCGCCCGGGACTAGCGGGAGCTATGAGCAGTTCTTC
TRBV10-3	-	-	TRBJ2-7	CAISESRQAYEQYF	TGTGCCATCAGTGAGTCACGGCAGGCCTACGAGCAGTACTTC
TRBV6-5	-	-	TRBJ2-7	CASSYSPPGLPYEQYF	TGTGCCAGCAGTTACTCACCCCCGGGTCTACCCTACGAGCAGTACTTC
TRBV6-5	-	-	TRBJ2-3	CASRLQGVVTDTQYF	TGTGCCAGCAGACTACAGGGTGTAGTGACAGATACGCAGTATTTT
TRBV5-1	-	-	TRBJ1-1	CASSLDRAYTEAFF	TGCGCCAGCAGCTTGGACAGGGCGTACACTGAAGCTTTCTTT
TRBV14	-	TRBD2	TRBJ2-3	CASSPPGASGRMTDTQYF	TGTGCCAGCAGCCCACCAGGGGCTAGCGGGAGGATGACAGATACGCAGTATTTT
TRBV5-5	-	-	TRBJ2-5	CASSDPDRQETQYF	TGTGCCAGCAGCGACCCGGACAGACAAGAGACCCAGTACTTC
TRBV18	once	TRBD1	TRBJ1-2	CASSPLDRAGYGYTF	TGTGCCAGCTCACCGCTGGACAGGGCGGGCTATGGCTACACCTTC
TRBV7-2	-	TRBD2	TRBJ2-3	CASSYPPGASGRPGDTQYF	TGTGCCAGCAGCTACCCCCCAGGGGCTAGCGGGAGGCCAGGAGATACGCAGTATTTT
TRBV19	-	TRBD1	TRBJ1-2	CASSRQGVQFEYYGYTF	TGTGCCAGTAGTAGGCAGGGGGTACAATTCGAGTACTATGGCTACACCTTC
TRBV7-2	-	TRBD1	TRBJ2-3	CASSQTGPSDTQYF	TGTGCCAGCAGCCAGACAGGGCCCTCAGATACGCAGTATTTT
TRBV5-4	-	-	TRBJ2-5	CASSLKGIADQETQYF	TGTGCCAGCAGCTTAAAGGGGATAGCGGACCAAGAGACCCAGTACTTC
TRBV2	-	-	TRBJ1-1	CASSQRAFF	TGTGCCAGCAGCCAGAGGGCTTTCTTT
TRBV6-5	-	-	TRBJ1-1	CATRSPRREDTEAFF	TGTGCCACCAGGTCACCGAGGCGGGAGGACACTGAAGCTTTCTTT
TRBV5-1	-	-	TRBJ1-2	CASSPGANYGYTF	TGCGCCAGCAGCCCCGGGGCTAACTATGGCTACACCTTC
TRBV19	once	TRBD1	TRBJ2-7	CASRARGPTYEQYF	TGTGCCAGTAGGGCGAGGGGGCCCACCTACGAGCAGTACTTC
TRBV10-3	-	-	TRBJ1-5	CAISESQGYSNQPQHF	TGTGCCATCAGTGAGTCGCAGGGCTATAGCAATCAGCCCCAGCATTTT
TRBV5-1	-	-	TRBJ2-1	CASSGDTSTRSYNEQFF	TGCGCCAGCAGCGGGGATACTAGCACTAGGTCCTACAATGAGCAGTTCTTC
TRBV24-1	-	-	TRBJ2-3	CATSDKTSTDTQYF	TGTGCCACCAGTGACAAGACTAGCACAGATACGCAGTATTTT
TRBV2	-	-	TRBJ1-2	CASSVGDYGYTF	TGTGCCAGCAGTGTGGGAGACTATGGCTACACCTTC
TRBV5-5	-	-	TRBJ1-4	CASSSQGLNEKLFF	TGTGCCAGCAGCAGTCAGGGTCTTAATGAAAAACTGTTTTTT
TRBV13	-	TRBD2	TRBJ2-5	CASSFRAGGPNQETQYF	TGTGCCAGCAGCTTCCGAGCGGGAGGGCCCAACCAAGAGACCCAGTACTTC
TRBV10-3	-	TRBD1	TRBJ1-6	CAISGPGQGFSPLHF	TGTGCCATCAGTGGTCCGGGACAGGGTTTTTCACCCCTCCACTTT
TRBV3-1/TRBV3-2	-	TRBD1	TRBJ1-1	CASSPLKGQGGSNLNTEAFF	TGTGCCAGCAGCCCGCTTAAGGGACAGGGGGGTTCCAATTTGAACACTGAAGCTTTCTTT